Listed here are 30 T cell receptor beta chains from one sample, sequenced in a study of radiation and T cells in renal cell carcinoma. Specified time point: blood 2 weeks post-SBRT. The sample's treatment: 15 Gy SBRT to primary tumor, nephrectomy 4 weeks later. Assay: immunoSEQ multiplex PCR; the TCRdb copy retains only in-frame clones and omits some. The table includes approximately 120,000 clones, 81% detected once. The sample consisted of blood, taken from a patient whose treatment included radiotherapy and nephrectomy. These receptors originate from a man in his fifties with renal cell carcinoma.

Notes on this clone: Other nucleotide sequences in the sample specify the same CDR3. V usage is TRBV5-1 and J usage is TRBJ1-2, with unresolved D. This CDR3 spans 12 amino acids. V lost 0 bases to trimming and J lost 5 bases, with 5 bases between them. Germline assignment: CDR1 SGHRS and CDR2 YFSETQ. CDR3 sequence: CASSLDVYGYTF. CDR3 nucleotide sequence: TGCGCCAGCAGCTTGGACGTTTATGGCTACACCTTC.

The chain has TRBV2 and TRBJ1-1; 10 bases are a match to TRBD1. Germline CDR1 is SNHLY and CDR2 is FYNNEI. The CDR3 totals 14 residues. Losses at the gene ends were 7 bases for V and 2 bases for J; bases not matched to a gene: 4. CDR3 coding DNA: TGTGCCAGCACCAGGACAGGGGGTAACACTGAAGCTTTCTTT. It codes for CASTRTGGNTEAFF.

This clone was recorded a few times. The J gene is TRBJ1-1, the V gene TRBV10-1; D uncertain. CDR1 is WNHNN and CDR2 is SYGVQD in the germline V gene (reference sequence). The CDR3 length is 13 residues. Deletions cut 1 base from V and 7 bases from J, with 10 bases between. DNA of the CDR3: TGCGCCAGCAGTGAGTTGGCGAACGGTGAAGCTTTCTTT. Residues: CASSELANGEAFF.

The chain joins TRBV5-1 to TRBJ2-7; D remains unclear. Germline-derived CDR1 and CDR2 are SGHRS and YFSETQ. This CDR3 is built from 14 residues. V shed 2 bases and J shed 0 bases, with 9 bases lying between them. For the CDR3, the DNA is TGCGCCAGCAGCTTACAGCCAAGCTCCTACGAGCAGTACTTC. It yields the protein CASSLQPSSYEQYF.

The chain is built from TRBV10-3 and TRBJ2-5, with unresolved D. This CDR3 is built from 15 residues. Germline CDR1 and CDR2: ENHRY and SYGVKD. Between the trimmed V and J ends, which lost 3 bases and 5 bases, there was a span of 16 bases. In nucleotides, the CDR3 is TGTGCCATCAGTGACACAACTCTCACCGGGGAGACCCAGTACTTC. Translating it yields CAISDTTLTGETQYF.

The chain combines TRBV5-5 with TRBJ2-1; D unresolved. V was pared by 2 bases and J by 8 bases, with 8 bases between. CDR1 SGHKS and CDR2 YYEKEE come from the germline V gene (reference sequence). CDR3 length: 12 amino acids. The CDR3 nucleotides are TGTGCCAGCAGCTTAGACTTGGATGAGCAGTTCTTC. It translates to CASSLDLDEQFF.

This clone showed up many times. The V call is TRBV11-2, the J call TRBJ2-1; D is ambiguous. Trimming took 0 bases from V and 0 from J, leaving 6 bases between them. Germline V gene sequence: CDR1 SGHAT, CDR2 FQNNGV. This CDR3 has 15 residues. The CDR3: CASSLDLYSYNEQFF. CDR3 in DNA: TGTGCCAGCAGCTTAGATCTATACTCCTACAATGAGCAGTTCTTC.

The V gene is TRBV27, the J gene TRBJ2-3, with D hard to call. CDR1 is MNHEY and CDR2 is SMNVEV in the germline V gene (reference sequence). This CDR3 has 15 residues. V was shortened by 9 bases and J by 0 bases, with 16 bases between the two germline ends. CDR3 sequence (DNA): TGTGCCAGACGTCGCATGCCATCTAGCACAGATACGCAGTATTTT. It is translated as CARRRMPSSTDTQYF.

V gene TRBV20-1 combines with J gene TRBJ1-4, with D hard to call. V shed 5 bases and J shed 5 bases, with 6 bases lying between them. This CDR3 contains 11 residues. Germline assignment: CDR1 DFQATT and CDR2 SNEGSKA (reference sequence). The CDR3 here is CSAGDNEKLFF. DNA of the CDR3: TGCAGTGCTGGTGACAATGAAAAACTGTTTTTT.

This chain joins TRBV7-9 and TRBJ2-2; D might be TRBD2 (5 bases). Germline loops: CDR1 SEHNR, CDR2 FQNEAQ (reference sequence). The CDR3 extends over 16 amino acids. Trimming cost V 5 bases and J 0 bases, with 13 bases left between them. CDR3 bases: TGTGCCAGCAGCCCCGGCGAGGGTGCGAACACCGGGGAGCTGTTTTTT. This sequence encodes CASSPGEGANTGELFF.

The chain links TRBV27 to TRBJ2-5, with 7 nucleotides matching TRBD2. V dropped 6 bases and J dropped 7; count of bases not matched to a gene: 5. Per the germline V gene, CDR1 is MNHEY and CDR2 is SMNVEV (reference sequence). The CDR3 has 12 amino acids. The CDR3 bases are TGTGCCAGCAGAACTAGCGACGGGACCCAGTACTTC. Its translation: CASRTSDGTQYF.

The CDR3 nucleotides read TGTGCCTGGAGTTACCCCCAATTGGATCCTAGGACTCGCTCCTACAATGAGCAGTTCTTC. Encoded protein: CAWSYPQLDPRTRSYNEQFF. This chain joins TRBV30 and TRBJ2-1; D is possibly TRBD2 (5 bases). The V gene's germline CDR1 is GTSNPN and CDR2 SVGIG (reference sequence). The CDR3 is 20 amino acids. The V gene lost 2 bases and the J gene lost 0 bases, with 26 bases spanning the gap.

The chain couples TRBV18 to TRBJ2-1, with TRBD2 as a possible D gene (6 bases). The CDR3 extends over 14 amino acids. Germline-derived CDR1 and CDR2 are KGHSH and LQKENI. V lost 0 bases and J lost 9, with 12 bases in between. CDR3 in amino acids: CASSPPSRESEQFF. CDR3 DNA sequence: TGTGCCAGCTCACCACCATCCCGGGAGTCTGAGCAGTTCTTC.

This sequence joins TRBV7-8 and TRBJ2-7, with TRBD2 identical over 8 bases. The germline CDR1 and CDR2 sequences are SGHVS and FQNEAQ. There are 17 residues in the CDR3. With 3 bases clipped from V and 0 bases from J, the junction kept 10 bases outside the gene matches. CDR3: CASSFSFTGGSSYEQYF. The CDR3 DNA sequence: TGTGCCAGCAGCTTTTCCTTCACGGGGGGGTCCTCCTACGAGCAGTACTTC.

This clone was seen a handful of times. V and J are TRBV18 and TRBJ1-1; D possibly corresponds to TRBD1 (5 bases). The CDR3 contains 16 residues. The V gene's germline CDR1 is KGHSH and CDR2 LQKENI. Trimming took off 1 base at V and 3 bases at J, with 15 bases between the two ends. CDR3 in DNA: TGTGCCAGCTCACCACGGGGGGAGATCTCTGACACTGAAGCTTTCTTT. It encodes CASSPRGEISDTEAFF.

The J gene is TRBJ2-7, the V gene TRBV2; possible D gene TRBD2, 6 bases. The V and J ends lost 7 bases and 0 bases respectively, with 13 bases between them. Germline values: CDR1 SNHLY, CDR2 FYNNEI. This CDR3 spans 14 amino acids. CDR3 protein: CASKMPSASYEQYF. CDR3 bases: TGTGCCAGCAAAATGCCTAGCGCCTCCTACGAGCAGTACTTC.

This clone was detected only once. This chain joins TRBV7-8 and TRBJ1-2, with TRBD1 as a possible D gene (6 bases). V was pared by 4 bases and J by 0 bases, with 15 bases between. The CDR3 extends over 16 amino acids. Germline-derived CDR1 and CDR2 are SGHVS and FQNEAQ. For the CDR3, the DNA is TGTGCCAGCAGCTCAGTGGACAGTTCTACTAACTATGGCTACACCTTC. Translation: CASSSVDSSTNYGYTF.

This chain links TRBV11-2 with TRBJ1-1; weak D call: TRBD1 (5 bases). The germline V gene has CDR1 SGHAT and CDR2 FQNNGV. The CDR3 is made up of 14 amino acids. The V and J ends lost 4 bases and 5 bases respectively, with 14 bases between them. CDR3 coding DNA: TGTGCCAGCAGCTCCCCGAGGGGTGGGACTGAAGCTTTCTTT. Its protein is CASSSPRGGTEAFF.

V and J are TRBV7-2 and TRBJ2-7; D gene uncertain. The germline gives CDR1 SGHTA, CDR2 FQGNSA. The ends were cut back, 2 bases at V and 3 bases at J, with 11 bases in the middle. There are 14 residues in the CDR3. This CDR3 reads CASSLLGLVYEQYF. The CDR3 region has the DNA TGTGCCAGCAGCTTACTGGGTCTGGTCTACGAGCAGTACTTC.

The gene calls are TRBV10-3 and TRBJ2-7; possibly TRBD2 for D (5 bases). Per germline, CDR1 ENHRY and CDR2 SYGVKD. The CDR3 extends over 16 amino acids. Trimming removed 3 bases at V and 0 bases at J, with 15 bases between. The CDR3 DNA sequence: TGTGCCATCAGTGACGGGTTAAACCGGGGCTCCTACGAGCAGTACTTC. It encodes CAISDGLNRGSYEQYF.

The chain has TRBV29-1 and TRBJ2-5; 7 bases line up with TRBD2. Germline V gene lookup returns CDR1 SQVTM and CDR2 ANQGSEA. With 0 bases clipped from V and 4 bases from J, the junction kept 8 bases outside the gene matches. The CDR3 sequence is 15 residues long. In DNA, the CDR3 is TGCAGCGTTGAAGATTCGGCGGGAGTGGGAGAGACCCAGTACTTC. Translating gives CSVEDSAGVGETQYF.

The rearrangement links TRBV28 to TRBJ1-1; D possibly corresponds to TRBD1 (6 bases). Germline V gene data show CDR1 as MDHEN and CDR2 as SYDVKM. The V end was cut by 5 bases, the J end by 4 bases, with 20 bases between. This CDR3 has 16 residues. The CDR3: CASSTWGGGMGTEAFF. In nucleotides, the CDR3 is TGTGCCAGCAGTACCTGGGGCGGGGGCATGGGCACTGAAGCTTTCTTT.

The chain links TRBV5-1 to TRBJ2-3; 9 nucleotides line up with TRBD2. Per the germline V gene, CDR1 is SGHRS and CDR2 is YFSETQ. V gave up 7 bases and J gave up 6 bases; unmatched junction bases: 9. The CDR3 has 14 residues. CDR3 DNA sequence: TGCGCCAGCGGGGATGAGGCGGGAGGGGATACGCAGTATTTT. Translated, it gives CASGDEAGGDTQYF.

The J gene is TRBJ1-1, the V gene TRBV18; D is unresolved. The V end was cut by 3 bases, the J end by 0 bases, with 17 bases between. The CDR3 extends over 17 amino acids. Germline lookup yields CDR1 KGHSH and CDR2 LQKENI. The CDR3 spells CASSPRTNPAMNTEAFF. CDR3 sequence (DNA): TGTGCCAGCTCACCGAGAACAAACCCCGCCATGAACACTGAAGCTTTCTTT.

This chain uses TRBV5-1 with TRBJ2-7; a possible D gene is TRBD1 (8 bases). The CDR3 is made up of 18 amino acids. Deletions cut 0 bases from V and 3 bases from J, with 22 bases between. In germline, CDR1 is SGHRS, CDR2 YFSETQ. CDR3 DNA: TGCGCCAGCAGCTTGGCAGGGGGCGGCCTAGCGGCAAACTACGAGCAGTACTTC. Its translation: CASSLAGGGLAANYEQYF.

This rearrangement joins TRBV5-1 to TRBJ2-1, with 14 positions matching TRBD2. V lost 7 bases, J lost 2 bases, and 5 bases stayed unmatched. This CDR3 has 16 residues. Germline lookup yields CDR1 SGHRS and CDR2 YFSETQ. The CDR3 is CASVGLAGGPYNEQFF. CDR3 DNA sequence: TGCGCCAGCGTTGGACTAGCGGGGGGACCCTACAATGAGCAGTTCTTC.

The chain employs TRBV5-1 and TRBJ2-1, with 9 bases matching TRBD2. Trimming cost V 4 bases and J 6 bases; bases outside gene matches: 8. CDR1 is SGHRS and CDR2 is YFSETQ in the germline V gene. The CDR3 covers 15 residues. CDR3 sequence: CASSPGRGGANEQFF. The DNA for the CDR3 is TGCGCCAGCAGCCCTGGGCGCGGGGGGGCCAATGAGCAGTTCTTC. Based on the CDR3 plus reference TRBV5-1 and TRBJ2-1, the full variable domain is KAGVTQTPRYLIKTRGQQVTLSCSPISGHRSVSWYQQTPGQGLQFLFEYFSETQRNKGNFPGRFSGRQFSNSRSEMNVSTLELGDSALYLCASSPGRGGANEQFFGPGTRLTVL.

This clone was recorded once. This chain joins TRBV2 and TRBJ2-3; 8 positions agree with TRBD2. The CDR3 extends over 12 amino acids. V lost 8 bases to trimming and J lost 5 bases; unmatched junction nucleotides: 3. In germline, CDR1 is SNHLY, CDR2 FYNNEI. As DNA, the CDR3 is TGTGCCAGCCGGGGGGGCCTAGATACGCAGTATTTT. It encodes CASRGGLDTQYF.

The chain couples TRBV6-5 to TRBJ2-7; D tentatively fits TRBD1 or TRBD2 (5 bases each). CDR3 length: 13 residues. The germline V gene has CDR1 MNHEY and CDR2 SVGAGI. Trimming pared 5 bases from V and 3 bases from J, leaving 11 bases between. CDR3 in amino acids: CASSRAGGYEQYF. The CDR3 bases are TGTGCCAGCAGTCGGGCTGGGGGCTACGAGCAGTACTTC.

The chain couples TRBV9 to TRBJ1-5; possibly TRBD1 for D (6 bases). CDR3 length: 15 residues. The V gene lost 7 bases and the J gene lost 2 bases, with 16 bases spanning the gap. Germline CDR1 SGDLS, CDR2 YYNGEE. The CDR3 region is CASRAGGAGNQPQHF. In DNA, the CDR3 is TGTGCCAGCCGCGCGGGGGGGGCCGGCAATCAGCCCCAGCATTTT.